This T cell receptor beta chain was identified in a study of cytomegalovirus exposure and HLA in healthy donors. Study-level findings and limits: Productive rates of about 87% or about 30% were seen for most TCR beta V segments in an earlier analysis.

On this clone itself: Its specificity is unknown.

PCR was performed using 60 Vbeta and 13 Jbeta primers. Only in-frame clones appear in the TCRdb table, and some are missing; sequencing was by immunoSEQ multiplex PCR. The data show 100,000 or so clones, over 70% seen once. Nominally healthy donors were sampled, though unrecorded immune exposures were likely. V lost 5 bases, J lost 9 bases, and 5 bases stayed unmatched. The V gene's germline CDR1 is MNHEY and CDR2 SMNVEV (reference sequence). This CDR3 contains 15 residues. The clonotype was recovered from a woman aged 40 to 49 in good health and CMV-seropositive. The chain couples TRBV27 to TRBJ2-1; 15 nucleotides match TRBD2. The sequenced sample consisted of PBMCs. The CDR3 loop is CASSHRTSGRGEQFF. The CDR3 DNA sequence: TGTGCCAGCAGTCACCGGACTAGCGGGAGGGGTGAGCAGTTCTTC.